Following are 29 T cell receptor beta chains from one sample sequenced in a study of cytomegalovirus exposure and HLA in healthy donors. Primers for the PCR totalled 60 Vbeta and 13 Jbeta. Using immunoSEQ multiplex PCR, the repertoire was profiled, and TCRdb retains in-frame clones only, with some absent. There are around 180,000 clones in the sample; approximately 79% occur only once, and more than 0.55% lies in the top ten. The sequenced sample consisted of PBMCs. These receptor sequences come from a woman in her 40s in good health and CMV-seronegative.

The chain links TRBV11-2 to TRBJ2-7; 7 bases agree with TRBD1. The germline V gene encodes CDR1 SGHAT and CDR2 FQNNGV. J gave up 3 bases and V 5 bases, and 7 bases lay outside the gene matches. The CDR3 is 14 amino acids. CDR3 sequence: CASSPVSGGYEQYF. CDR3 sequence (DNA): TGTGCCAGCAGCCCCGTCTCAGGGGGCTACGAGCAGTACTTC.

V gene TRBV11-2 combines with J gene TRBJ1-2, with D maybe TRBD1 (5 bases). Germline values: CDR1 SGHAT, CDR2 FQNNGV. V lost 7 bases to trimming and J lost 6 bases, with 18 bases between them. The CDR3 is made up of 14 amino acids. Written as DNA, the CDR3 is TGTGCCAGCACCCACGGGACGGGGGGGAATGGCTACACCTTC. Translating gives CASTHGTGGNGYTF.

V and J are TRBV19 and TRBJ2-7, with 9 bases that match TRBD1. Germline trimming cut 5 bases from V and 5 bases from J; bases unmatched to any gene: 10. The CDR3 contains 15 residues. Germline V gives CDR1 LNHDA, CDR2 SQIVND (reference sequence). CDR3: CASSETGGAVNEQYF. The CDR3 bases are TGTGCCAGTAGTGAAACAGGGGGCGCAGTCAACGAGCAGTACTTC.

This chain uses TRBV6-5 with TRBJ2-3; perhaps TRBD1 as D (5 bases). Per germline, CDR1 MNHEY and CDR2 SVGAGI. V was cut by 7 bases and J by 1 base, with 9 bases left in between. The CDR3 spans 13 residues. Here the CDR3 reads CASTVGGTDTQYF. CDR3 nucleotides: TGTGCCAGCACGGTAGGGGGCACAGATACGCAGTATTTT.

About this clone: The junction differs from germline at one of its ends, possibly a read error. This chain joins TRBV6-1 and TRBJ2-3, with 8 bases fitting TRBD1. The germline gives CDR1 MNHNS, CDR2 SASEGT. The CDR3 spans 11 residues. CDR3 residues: CASSAPGQEDF. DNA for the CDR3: TGTGCCAGCAGTGCCCCGGGACAGGAGGATTTT.

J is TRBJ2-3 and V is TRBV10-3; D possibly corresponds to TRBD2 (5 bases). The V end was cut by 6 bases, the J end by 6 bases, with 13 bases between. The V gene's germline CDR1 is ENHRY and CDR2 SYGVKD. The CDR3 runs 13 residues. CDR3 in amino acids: CAISPGRVDTQYF. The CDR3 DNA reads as TGTGCCATCAGCCCGGGAAGGGTGGATACGCAGTATTTT.

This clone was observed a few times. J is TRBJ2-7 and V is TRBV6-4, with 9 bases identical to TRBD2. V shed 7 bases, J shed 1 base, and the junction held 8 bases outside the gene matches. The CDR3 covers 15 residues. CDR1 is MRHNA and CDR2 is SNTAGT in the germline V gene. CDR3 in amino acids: CASTRRSGRSYEQYF. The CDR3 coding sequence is TGTGCCAGCACTAGGAGGAGCGGGAGGTCCTACGAGCAGTACTTC.

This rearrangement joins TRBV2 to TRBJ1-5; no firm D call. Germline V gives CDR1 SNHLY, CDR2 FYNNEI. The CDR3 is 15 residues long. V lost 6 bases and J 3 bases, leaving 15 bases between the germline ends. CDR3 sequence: CASRGVWTPNQPQHF. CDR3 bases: TGTGCCAGCAGGGGTGTATGGACTCCCAATCAGCCCCAGCATTTT. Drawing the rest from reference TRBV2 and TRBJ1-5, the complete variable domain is EPEVTQTPSHQVTQMGQEVILRCVPISNHLYFYWYRQILGQKVEFLVSFYNNEISEKSEIFDDQFSVERPDGSNFTLKIRSTKLEDSAMYFCASRGVWTPNQPQHFGDGTRLSIL.

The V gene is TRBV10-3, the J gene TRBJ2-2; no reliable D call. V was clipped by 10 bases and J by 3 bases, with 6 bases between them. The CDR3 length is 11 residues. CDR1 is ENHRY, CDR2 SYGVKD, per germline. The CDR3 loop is CATTDTGELFF. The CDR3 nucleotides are TGTGCCACTACGGACACCGGGGAGCTGTTTTTT.

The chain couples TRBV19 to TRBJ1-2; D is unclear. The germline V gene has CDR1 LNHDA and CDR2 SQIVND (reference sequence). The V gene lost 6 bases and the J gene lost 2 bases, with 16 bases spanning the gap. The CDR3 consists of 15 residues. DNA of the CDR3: TGTGCCAGTAGGCCTGCCTTACTCATAAACTATGGCTACACCTTC. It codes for CASRPALLINYGYTF.

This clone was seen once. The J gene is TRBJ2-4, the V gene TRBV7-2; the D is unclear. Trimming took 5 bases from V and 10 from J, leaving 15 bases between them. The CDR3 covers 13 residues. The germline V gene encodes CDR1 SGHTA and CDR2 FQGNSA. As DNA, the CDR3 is TGTGCCAGCAGCGAAGCCCCAACCGGGATTCAGTACTTC. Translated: CASSEAPTGIQYF.

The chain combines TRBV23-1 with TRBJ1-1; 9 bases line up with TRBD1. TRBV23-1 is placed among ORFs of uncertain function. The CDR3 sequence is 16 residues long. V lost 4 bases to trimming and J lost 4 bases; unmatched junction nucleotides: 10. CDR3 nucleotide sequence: TGCGCCAGCAGTCCGTGGGACAGGGTGACGATCACTGAAGCTTTCTTT. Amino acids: CASSPWDRVTITEAFF.

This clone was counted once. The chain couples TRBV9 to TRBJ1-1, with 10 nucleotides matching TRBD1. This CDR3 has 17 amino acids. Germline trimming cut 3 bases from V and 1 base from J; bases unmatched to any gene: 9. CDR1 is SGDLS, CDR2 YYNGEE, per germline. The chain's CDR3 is CASSARDRGPSNTEAFF. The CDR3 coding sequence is TGTGCCAGCAGCGCCCGGGACAGGGGACCCTCGAACACTGAAGCTTTCTTT.

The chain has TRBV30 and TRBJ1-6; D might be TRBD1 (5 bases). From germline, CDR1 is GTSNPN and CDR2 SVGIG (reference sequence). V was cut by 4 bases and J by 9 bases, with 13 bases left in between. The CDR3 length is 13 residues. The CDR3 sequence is CAWMVFGGSPLHF. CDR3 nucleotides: TGTGCCTGGATGGTATTCGGGGGTTCACCCCTCCACTTT.

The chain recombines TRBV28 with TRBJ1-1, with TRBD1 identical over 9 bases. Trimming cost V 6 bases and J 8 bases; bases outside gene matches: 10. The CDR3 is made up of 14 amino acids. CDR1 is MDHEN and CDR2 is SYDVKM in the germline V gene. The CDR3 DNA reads TGTGCCAGCAGGCCCTCGGGACAGGGTAGGGAAGCTTTCTTT. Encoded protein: CASRPSGQGREAFF.

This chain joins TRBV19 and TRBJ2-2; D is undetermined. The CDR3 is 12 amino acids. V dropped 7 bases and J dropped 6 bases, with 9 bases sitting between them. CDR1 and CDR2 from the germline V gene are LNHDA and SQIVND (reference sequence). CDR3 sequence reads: CASITRAGELFF. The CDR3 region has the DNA TGTGCCAGTATTACCCGGGCCGGGGAGCTGTTTTTT.

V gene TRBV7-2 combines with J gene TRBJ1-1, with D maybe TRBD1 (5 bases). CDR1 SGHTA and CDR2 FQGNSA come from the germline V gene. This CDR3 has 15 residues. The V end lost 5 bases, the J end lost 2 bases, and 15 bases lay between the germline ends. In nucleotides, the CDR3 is TGTGCCAGCAGCCGCCCCTCAGGGTACAACACTGAAGCTTTCTTT. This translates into CASSRPSGYNTEAFF.

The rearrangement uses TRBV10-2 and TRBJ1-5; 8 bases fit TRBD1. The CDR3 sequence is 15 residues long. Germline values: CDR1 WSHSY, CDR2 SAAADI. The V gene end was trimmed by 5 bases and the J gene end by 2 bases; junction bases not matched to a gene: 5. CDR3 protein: CASSRTGQGNQPQHF. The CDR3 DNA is TGCGCCAGCAGTCGTACGGGACAGGGCAATCAGCCCCAGCATTTT.

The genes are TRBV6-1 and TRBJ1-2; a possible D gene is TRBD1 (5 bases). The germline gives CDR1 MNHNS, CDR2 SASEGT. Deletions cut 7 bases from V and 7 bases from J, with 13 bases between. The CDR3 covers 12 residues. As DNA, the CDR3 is TGTGCCAGCAACCCCCTCGGGGGTGGCTACACCTTC. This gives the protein CASNPLGGGYTF.

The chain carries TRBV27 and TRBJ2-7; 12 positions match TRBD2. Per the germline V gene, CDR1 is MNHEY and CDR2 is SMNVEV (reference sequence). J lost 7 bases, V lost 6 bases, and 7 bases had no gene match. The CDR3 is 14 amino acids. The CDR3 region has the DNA TGTGCCAGCAGCCGACTAGCGGGGGCTGGTGAGCAGTACTTC. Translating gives CASSRLAGAGEQYF.

CDR3 residues: CASAYGTAAYEQYF. The CDR3 DNA is TGTGCCAGCGCTTATGGGACTGCAGCCTACGAGCAGTACTTC. This chain uses TRBV6-5 with TRBJ2-5; D perhaps matches TRBD2 (6 bases). The J call may be in error: the DNA end matches TRBJ2-7 better. The CDR3 consists of 14 residues. CDR1 is MNHEY, CDR2 SVGAGI, per germline.

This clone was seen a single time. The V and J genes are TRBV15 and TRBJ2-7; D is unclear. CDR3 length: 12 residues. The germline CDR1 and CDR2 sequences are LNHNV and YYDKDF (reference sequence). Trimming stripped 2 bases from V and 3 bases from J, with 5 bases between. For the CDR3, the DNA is TGTGCCACCAGCAGACAGTACTACGAGCAGTACTTC. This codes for CATSRQYYEQYF.

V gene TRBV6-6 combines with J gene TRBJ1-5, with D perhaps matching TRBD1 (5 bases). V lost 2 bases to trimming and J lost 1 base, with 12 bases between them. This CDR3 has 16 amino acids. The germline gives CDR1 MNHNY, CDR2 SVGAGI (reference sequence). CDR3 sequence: CASSYPVAGSNQPQHF. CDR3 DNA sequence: TGTGCCAGCAGTTACCCCGTGGCAGGGAGCAATCAGCCCCAGCATTTT.

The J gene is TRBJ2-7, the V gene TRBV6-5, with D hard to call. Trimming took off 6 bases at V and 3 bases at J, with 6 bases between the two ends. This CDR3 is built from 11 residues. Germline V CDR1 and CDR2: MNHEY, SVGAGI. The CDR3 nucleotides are TGTGCCAGCAGATTTAACTACGAGCAGTACTTC. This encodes CASRFNYEQYF.

The CDR3 is CASSDRGNTEAFF. As DNA, the CDR3 is TGTGCCAGCAGCGACCGAGGGAACACTGAAGCTTTCTTT. This rearrangement joins TRBV7-8 to TRBJ1-1; D remains ambiguous. The V gene's germline CDR1 is SGHVS and CDR2 FQNEAQ. The CDR3 runs 13 residues. V shed 5 bases and J shed 1 base, with 8 bases lying between them.

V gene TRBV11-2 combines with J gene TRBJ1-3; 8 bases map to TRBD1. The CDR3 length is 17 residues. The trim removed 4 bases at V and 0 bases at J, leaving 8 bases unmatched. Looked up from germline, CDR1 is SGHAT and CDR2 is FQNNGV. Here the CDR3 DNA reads TGTGCCAGCAGCTCCCATCAAACAGGGGGCTCTGGAAACACCATATATTTT. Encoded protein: CASSSHQTGGSGNTIYF. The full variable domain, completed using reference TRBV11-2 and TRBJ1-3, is EAGVAQSPRYKIIEKRQSVAFWCNPISGHATLYWYQQILGQGPKLLIQFQNNGVVDDSQLPKDRFSAERLKGVDSTLKIQPAKLEDSAVYLCASSSHQTGGSGNTIYFGEGSWLTVV.

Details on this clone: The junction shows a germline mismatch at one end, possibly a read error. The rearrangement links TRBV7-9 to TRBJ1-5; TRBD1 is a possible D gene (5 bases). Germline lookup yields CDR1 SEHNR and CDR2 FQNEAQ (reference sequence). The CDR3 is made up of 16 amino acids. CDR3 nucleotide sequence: TGTTCCAGCAGCCCTGATGGGGGGGGAAGCAATCAGCCCCAGCATTTT. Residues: CSSSPDGGGSNQPQHF. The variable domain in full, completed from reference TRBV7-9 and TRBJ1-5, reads DTGVSQNPRHKITKRGQNVTFRCDPISEHNRLYWYRQTLGQGPEFLTYFQNEAQLEKSRLLSDRFSAERPKGSFSTLEIQRTEQGDSAMYLCSSSPDGGGSNQPQHFGDGTRLSIL.

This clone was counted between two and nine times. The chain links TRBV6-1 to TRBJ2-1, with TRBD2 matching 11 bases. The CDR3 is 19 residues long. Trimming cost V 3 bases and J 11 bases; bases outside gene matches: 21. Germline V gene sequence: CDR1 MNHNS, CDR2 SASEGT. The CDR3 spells CASSDTAQLAGGHPPQQFF. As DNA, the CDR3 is TGTGCCAGCAGTGATACGGCCCAGTTAGCGGGAGGGCACCCACCGCAGCAGTTCTTC.

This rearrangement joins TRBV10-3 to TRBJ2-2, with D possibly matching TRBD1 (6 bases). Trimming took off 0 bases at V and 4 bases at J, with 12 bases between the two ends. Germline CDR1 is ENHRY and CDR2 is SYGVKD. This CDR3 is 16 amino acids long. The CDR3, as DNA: TGTGCCATCAGTGAGTCGAAGGGGGTTGGCACCGGGGAGCTGTTTTTT. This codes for CAISESKGVGTGELFF.